The clone carrying this T cell receptor beta chain was observed a handful of times. The antigen is unknown. A read error may explain this, as a much larger clone is one base away. These data are taken from a study of blood T cells in healthy people across ages. V was trimmed by 2 bases and J by 11 bases, leaving 22 bases between them. Per germline, CDR1 SGHRS and CDR2 YFSETQ. The CDR3 totals 15 residues. Findings and limits, study-wide: Across the age range, TCR beta diversity per million T cells fell in a roughly linear way. A greater number of naive CD4+ cells and higher diversity distinguished long-lived donors from aged donors.

A second PCR of roughly 7 to 11 cycles used a sample-barcoded 5' primer and a J-beta primer mix. Using its own MiXCR run on the 5' RACE reads, TCRdb lists one record per CDR3 protein. The sample consists of some 900,000 distinct CDR3 sequences, about 28% of them appearing once. The clonotype was recovered from a woman older than 75 in good health. The chain uses TRBV5-1 and TRBJ2-5; D perhaps matches TRBD1 (7 bases). The sequenced sample consisted of blood. The CDR3 region has the DNA TGCGCCAGCAGCTTCGGAGGGGGCAAGGTCAATGAGCAGTACTTC. Its protein is CASSFGGGKVNEQYF.